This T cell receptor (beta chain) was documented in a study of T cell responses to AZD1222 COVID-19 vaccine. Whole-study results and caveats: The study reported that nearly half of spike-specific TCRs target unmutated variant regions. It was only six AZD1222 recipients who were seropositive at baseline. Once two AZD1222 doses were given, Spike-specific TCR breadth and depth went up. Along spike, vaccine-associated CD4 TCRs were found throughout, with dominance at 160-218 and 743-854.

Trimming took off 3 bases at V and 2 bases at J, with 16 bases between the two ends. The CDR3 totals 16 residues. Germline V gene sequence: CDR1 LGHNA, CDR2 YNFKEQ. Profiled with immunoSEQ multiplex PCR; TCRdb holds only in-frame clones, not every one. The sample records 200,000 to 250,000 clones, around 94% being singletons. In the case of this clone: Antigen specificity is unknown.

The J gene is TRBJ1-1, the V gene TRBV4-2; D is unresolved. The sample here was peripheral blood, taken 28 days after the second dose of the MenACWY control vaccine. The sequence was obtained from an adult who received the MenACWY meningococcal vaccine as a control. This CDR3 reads CASSQIRPGFNTEAFF. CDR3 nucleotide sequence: TGTGCCAGCAGCCAGATACGGCCCGGATTTAACACTGAAGCTTTCTTT.